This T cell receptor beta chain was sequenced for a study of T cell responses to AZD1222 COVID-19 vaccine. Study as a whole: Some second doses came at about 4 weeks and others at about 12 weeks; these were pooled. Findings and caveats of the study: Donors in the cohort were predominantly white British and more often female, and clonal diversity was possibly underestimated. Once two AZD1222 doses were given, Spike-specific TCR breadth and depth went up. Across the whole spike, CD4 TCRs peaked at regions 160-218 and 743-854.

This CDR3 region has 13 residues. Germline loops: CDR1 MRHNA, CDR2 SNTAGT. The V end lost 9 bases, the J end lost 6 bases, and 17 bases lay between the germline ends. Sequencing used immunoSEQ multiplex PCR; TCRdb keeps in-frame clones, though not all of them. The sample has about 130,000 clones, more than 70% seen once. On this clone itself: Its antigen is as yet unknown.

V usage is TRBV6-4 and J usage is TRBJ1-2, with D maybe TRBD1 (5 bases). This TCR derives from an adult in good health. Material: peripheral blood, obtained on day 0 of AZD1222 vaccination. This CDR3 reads CASRDGGEHGYTF. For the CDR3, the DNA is TGTGCCAGTCGAGACGGGGGTGAACATGGCTACACCTTC.